Shown below are 27 T cell receptor beta chains from a single sample sequenced in a study of cytomegalovirus exposure and HLA in healthy donors. The PCR ran on 60 Vbeta and 13 Jbeta primers. The data were produced by immunoSEQ multiplex PCR, yet TCRdb's version contains in-frame clones alone and is incomplete. The table shows 95,000 to 130,000 clones, with roughly a tenth occurring only once. Sequencing used PBMCs. Receptors were obtained from a man aged 25 to 40 in good health and CMV-seronegative.

Comments on this clone: In the same sample, other DNA sequences code for this CDR3. The rearrangement links TRBV9 to TRBJ2-7; 11 positions match TRBD2. There are 16 residues in the CDR3. The J segment lost 3 bases and the V segment lost 0 bases, leaving 5 bases of the junction unmatched. The germline gives CDR1 SGDLS, CDR2 YYNGEE. This chain's CDR3 is CASSVGGTSGIYEQYF. The CDR3 DNA reads as TGTGCCAGCAGCGTAGGAGGGACTAGCGGTATCTACGAGCAGTACTTC.

This chain joins TRBV10-1 and TRBJ2-3; D is ambiguous. The ends were cut back, 0 bases at V and 7 bases at J, with 11 bases in the middle. Germline CDR1 reads WNHNN; CDR2 reads SYGVQD (reference sequence). CDR3 length equals 14 residues. Here the CDR3 reads CASSESTPRNTQYF. The CDR3 coding sequence is TGCGCCAGCAGTGAGTCCACCCCGCGGAATACGCAGTATTTT.

This clone was seen only a few times. V usage is TRBV5-1 and J usage is TRBJ2-5; 9 bases are a match to TRBD1. CDR3 length: 15 residues. CDR1 is SGHRS and CDR2 is YFSETQ in the germline V gene. The V segment lost 3 bases and the J segment 4 bases; nucleotides outside the gene matches: 7. The CDR3 spells CASSSKQGARETQYF. CDR3 sequence (DNA): TGCGCCAGCAGCTCGAAACAGGGGGCTCGAGAGACCCAGTACTTC.

This clone was observed a handful of times. V and J are TRBV29-1 and TRBJ2-7, with 13 bases fitting TRBD2. The V gene's germline CDR1 is SQVTM and CDR2 ANQGSEA. The CDR3 loop spans 14 amino acids. The J segment lost 4 bases and the V segment lost 4 bases, leaving 4 bases of the junction unmatched. The CDR3 is CSVGGLAGAYEQYF. The CDR3 nucleotides are TGCAGCGTTGGAGGACTAGCGGGAGCGTACGAGCAGTACTTC.

Only a few counts were recorded for this clone. The DNA for the CDR3 is TGTGCCAGCAGCGCCGGGACAGCATCCAAAGATACCGGGGAGCTGTTTTTT. Translating it yields CASSAGTASKDTGELFF. This chain joins TRBV9 and TRBJ2-2, with 7 bases lining up with TRBD1. Germline V lookup: CDR1 SGDLS, CDR2 YYNGEE. The CDR3 consists of 17 residues. The J segment lost 5 bases and the V segment lost 3 bases, leaving 13 bases of the junction unmatched.

In regard to this clone: Other DNA sequences of this sample code for an identical CDR3. The DNA for the CDR3 is TGTGCCATCAGGAGGGAGGGGCAGGGCGATAATTCACCCCTCCACTTT. Amino acids: CAIRREGQGDNSPLHF. This chain connects TRBV10-3 to TRBJ1-6; maybe TRBD1 (5 bases). Trimming stripped 6 bases from V and 5 bases from J, with 17 bases between. The CDR3 contains 16 residues. Germline CDR1 is ENHRY and CDR2 is SYGVKD.

This clone was detected only a few times. The J gene is TRBJ1-6, the V gene TRBV12-5; D gene uncertain. This CDR3 region has 16 residues. Germline values: CDR1 LGHNT, CDR2 FRNRAP. V gave up 0 bases and J gave up 7 bases, with 13 bases separating them. The CDR3 coding sequence is TGTGCTAGTGGTTTGGTCGCCCTGCGGGGAAATTCACCCCTCCACTTT. Protein: CASGLVALRGNSPLHF.

The gene calls are TRBV6-5 and TRBJ1-1; D is undetermined. Germline assignment: CDR1 MNHEY and CDR2 SVGAGI. The CDR3 is 13 residues long. Deletions cut 3 bases from V and 0 bases from J, with 5 bases between. Here the CDR3 reads CASSYAMNTEAFF. CDR3 DNA: TGTGCCAGCAGTTATGCGATGAACACTGAAGCTTTCTTT.

By share, this clone counts as medium-sized. The DNA of the CDR3 is TGTGCCTGGAGTCAGCCGGGACAGGAGAATGAAAAACTGTTTTTT. Protein product: CAWSQPGQENEKLFF. The V and J genes are TRBV30 and TRBJ1-4; 8 bases match TRBD1. Trimming at V came to 2 bases and at J to 5 bases, leaving 7 bases not matched to a gene. The CDR3 length is 15 residues. In germline, CDR1 is GTSNPN, CDR2 SVGIG (reference sequence).

This clone was observed a few times. This rearrangement joins TRBV5-1 to TRBJ2-7, with 9 bases fitting TRBD1. The CDR3 has 11 residues. The ends lost 8 bases at V and 7 bases at J; junction bases unmatched: 4. Germline V gene sequence: CDR1 SGHRS, CDR2 YFSETQ. The CDR3 is CARQGAGEQYF. For the CDR3, the DNA is TGCGCCAGACAGGGGGCAGGTGAGCAGTACTTC.

The rearrangement links TRBV13 to TRBJ1-3; 7 bases agree with TRBD1. Germline V gives CDR1 PRHDT, CDR2 FYEKMQ (reference sequence). The J segment lost 0 bases and the V segment lost 5 bases, leaving 4 bases of the junction unmatched. The CDR3 is made up of 15 amino acids. This CDR3 is CASSQGGNSGNTIYF. The CDR3 nucleotides are TGTGCCAGCAGCCAAGGGGGCAACTCTGGAAACACCATATATTTT.

CDR3 residues: CASSLTPGQGINYGYTF. For the CDR3, the DNA is TGTGCCAGCAGTTTAACACCGGGACAGGGCATCAACTATGGCTACACCTTC. V is TRBV28 and J is TRBJ1-2, with 9 bases fitting TRBD1. V trimming: 2 bases; J trimming: 2 bases; junction bases outside the gene matches: 9. Per the germline V gene, CDR1 is MDHEN and CDR2 is SYDVKM. The CDR3 extends over 17 amino acids.

The gene calls are TRBV14 and TRBJ2-1; D unclear. The CDR3 contains 12 residues. Germline values: CDR1 SGHDN, CDR2 FVKESK. V was pared by 2 bases and J by 10 bases, with 9 bases between. CDR3 in DNA: TGTGCCAGCAGCCAACCAATGCGGGAGCAGTTCTTC. Amino acids: CASSQPMREQFF.

This clone has just a few counts. CDR3 loop: CAISSTGGPTEAFF. DNA for the CDR3: TGTGCCATCAGTTCGACAGGGGGACCCACTGAAGCTTTCTTT. The V and J genes are TRBV10-3 and TRBJ1-1; 9 bases fit TRBD1. The CDR3 loop spans 14 amino acids. Trimming removed 5 bases from V and 4 bases from J; junction bases left unmatched: 5. The V gene's germline CDR1 is ENHRY and CDR2 SYGVKD.

The chain is built from TRBV6-1 and TRBJ2-7, with D possibly being TRBD2 (6 bases). Germline V CDR1 and CDR2: MNHNS, SASEGT. V dropped 2 bases and J dropped 3 bases, with 8 bases sitting between them. The CDR3 is made up of 13 amino acids. CDR3: CASSEMGGYEQYF. Written as DNA, the CDR3 is TGTGCCAGCAGTGAAATGGGGGGCTACGAGCAGTACTTC.

A few counts support this clone. This rearrangement joins TRBV18 to TRBJ2-3; TRBD1 might be the D (6 bases). The CDR3 has 15 residues. Germline loops: CDR1 KGHSH, CDR2 LQKENI. Trimming took 0 bases from V and 1 from J, leaving 8 bases between them. The CDR3 DNA reads as TGTGCCAGCTCACCACCGCCAGGGGGCACAGATACGCAGTATTTT. This translates into CASSPPPGGTDTQYF.

This clone came up a few times. The chain employs TRBV10-2 and TRBJ2-2; D is unclear. V was shortened by 10 bases and J by 2 bases, with 14 bases between the two germline ends. CDR3 length: 14 amino acids. Germline loops: CDR1 WSHSY, CDR2 SAAADI. The CDR3, as DNA: TGCGCCACCCTAGGATGGGTAAACACCGGGGAGCTGTTTTTT. It specifies CATLGWVNTGELFF.

V is TRBV19 and J is TRBJ2-1; tentatively, D is TRBD1 (6 bases). Per germline, CDR1 LNHDA and CDR2 SQIVND (reference sequence). Trimming pared 6 bases from V and 4 bases from J, leaving 13 bases between. CDR3 length: 14 amino acids. This chain's CDR3 is CASSPGHYYNEQFF. The CDR3 DNA follows: TGTGCCAGTAGCCCGGGACATTATTACAATGAGCAGTTCTTC.

In this sample, this clone turned up many times. V and J are TRBV6-5 and TRBJ1-2, with D possibly being TRBD1 (5 bases). The CDR3 runs to 12 residues. Germline assignment: CDR1 MNHEY and CDR2 SVGAGI. The germline V and J ends were trimmed by 6 bases and 6 bases, with 11 bases remaining between them. The CDR3 is CASSSVGHGYTF. In DNA form, the CDR3 reads TGTGCCAGCAGCTCCGTGGGGCATGGCTACACCTTC.

The CDR3 region is CASSRTGLGANVLTF. The CDR3 bases are TGTGCCAGCAGCCGGACAGGGCTCGGGGCCAACGTCCTGACTTTC. The chain has TRBV5-8 and TRBJ2-6; 8 nucleotides match TRBD1. This CDR3 is 15 amino acids long. J lost 4 bases, V lost 4 bases, and 4 bases had no gene match. Germline V CDR1 and CDR2: SGHTS, YDEGEE. The variable domain in full, with the rest retrieved from reference TRBV5-8 and TRBJ2-6, is EAGVTQSPTHLIKTRGQQATLRCSPISGHTSVYWYQQALGLGLQFLLWYDEGEERNRGNFPPRFSGRQFPNYSSELNVNALELEDSALYLCASSRTGLGANVLTFGAGSRLTVL.

This clone was seen a handful of times. V and J are TRBV14 and TRBJ2-5, with no clear D. Germline lookup yields CDR1 SGHDN and CDR2 FVKESK. V was clipped by 2 bases and J by 1 base, with 2 bases between them. The CDR3 runs to 12 residues. CDR3 region: CASSQLQETQYF. CDR3 in DNA: TGTGCCAGCAGCCAACTCCAAGAGACCCAGTACTTC.

The chain employs TRBV7-6 and TRBJ2-1, with 7 bases identical to TRBD1. V lost 1 base and J lost 7; bases outside the gene matches: 4. Germline V CDR1 and CDR2: SGHVS, FNYEAQ. The CDR3 loop spans 14 amino acids. The CDR3 protein is CASSLDRGSNEQFF. CDR3 in DNA: TGTGCCAGCAGCTTAGACAGGGGTAGTAATGAGCAGTTCTTC.

The V gene is TRBV19, the J gene TRBJ2-2; 8 positions match TRBD2. V was clipped by 3 bases and J by 5 bases; unmatched bases: 5. The CDR3 sequence is 15 residues long. Germline V gene sequence: CDR1 LNHDA, CDR2 SQIVND (reference sequence). The CDR3 is CASSMAAGVTGELFF. In nucleotides, the CDR3 is TGTGCCAGTAGTATGGCAGCGGGGGTGACCGGGGAGCTGTTTTTT.

This clone was seen a single time. One end of the junction is discordant with germline, which a read error may explain. This same CDR3 is encoded by further DNA sequences in the sample. The rearrangement links TRBV15 to TRBJ1-2, with D possibly being TRBD1 (6 bases). The germline CDR1 and CDR2 sequences are LNHNV and YYDKDF (reference sequence). The CDR3 runs to 17 residues. For the CDR3, the DNA is TGTGCCACCAGCAGACTCACAGGGACGAAGGCAAACTACGGCTACACCTTC. The encoded protein is CATSRLTGTKANYGYTF.

The chain has TRBV19 and TRBJ2-7, with 7 bases aligning to TRBD1. Trimming removed 8 bases from V and 6 bases from J; junction bases left unmatched: 10. Germline V gene sequence: CDR1 LNHDA, CDR2 SQIVND (reference sequence). The CDR3 totals 13 residues. CDR3 sequence reads: CASAQGYGLEQYF. In DNA, the CDR3 is TGTGCCAGTGCACAGGGGTACGGTCTCGAGCAGTACTTC. The full variable domain, its missing parts supplied by reference TRBV19 and TRBJ2-7, is DGGITQSPKYLFRKEGQNVTLSCEQNLNHDAMYWYRQDPGQGLRLIYYSQIVNDFQKGDIAEGYSVSREKKESFPLTVTSAQKNPTAFYLCASAQGYGLEQYFGPGTRLTVT.

The rearrangement uses TRBV12-5 and TRBJ2-5, with TRBD2 matching over 9 bases. V lost 0 bases and J lost 1; bases outside the gene matches: 6. Germline values: CDR1 LGHNT, CDR2 FRNRAP. This CDR3 is 17 amino acids long. The CDR3 spells CASGLVLTSGTQETQYF. CDR3 nucleotides: TGTGCTAGTGGTTTGGTACTGACTAGCGGCACCCAAGAGACCCAGTACTTC.

J is TRBJ1-2 and V is TRBV28; D is unresolved. This CDR3 region has 12 residues. From germline, CDR1 is MDHEN and CDR2 SYDVKM. V was trimmed by 1 base and J by 5 bases, leaving 5 bases between them. The CDR3 nucleotides are TGTGCCAGCAGTTTATCGTTATATGGCTACACCTTC. Amino acid sequence: CASSLSLYGYTF.